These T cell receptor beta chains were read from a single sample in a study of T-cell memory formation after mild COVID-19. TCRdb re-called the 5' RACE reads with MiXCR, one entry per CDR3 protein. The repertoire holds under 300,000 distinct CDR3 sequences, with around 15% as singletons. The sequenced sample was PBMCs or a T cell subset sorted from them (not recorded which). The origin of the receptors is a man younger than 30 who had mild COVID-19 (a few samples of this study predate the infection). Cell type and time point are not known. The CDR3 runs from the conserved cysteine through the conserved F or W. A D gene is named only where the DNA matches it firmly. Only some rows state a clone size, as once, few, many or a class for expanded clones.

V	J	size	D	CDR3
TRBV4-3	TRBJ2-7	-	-	CASSQGRETAYEQYF
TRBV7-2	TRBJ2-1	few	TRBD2	CASSSTSGGFNEQFF
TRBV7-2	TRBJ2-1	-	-	CASSPPPAEQFF
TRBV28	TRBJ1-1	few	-	CASSLRAWNTEAFF
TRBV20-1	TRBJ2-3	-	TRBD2	CSAYQLGGDDTQYF
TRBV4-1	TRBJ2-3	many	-	CASSQEQQPSTDTQYF
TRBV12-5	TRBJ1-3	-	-	CASGGSSGNTIYF
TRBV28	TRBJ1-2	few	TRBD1	CASSPLGGNGYTF
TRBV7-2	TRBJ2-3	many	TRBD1	CASSPGTGWATLYF
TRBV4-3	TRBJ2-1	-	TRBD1	CASSQDGTGLGNEQFF
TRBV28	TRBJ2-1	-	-	CASSPGHSSYNEQFF
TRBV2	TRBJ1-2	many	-	CASSEGGYGYTF
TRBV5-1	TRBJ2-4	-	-	CASREGGEGDIQYF
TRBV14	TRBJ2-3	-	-	CASSQDRLKHTDTQYF
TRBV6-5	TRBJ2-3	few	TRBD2	CASSYGGLDREKYF
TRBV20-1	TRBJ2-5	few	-	CSAVGLSETQYF
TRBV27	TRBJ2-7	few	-	CASGRGLAYEQYF
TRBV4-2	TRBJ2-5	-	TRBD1	CASSMGQGAGETQYF
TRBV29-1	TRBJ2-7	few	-	CSVEGLQGIQGQYF
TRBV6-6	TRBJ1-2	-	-	CASSYPPGGAYGYTF
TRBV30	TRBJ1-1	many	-	CAWSEDPQRYTEAFF
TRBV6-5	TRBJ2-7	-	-	CASSYRGKGHHEQYF
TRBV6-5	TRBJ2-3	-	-	CASSYSMVARDTQYF
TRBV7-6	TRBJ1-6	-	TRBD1	CASSTGQAFGSPLHF
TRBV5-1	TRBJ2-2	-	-	CASSSLQGRRTGELFF
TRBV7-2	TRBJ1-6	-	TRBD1	CASSFRDSHSPLHF
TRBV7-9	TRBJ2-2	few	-	CASSADGNTGELFF
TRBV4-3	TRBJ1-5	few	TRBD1	CASSQAQTGYSNQPQHF
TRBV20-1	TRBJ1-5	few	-	CSAYRVGQPQHF
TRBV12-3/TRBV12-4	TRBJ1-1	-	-	CASSQQFEAFF
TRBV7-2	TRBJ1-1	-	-	CASTRKWRDTEAFF
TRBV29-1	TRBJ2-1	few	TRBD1	CSARLGQGTYNEQFF
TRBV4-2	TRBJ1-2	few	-	CASSQEGGRYGYTF
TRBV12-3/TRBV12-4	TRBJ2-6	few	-	CASNRAGANVLTF
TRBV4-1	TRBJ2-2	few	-	CASSREGLNTGELFF
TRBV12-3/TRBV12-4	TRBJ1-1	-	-	CASILRTFGSEAFF
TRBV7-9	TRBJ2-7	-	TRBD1	CASSSLGRGRTGSYEQYF
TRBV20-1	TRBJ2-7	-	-	CSARGRFYEQYF
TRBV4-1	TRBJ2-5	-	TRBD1	CASSRDRVMEETQYF
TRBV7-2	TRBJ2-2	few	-	CASSLSPGELFF